These 21 T cell receptor beta chains share one sample of origin, sequenced in a study of blood T cell repertoires in COVID-19. Sequencing was performed with immunoSEQ multiplex PCR; in TCRdb, only in-frame clones are kept and a portion is missing. The table includes about 270,000 clones, 70% to 90% detected once. Sequenced input: PBMCs or T cells enriched from blood (not recorded which). The receptors stem from a woman aged 25 to 39 with acute COVID-19.

V usage is TRBV20-1 and J usage is TRBJ2-7; 14 bases are shared with TRBD2. The germline CDR1 and CDR2 sequences are DFQATT and SNEGSKA (reference sequence). The CDR3 contains 17 residues. With 3 bases clipped from V and 5 bases from J, the junction kept 12 bases outside the gene matches. The CDR3 loop reads CSASDIPGTSGRDEQYF. CDR3 DNA sequence: TGCAGTGCTAGTGACATACCCGGGACTAGCGGGAGAGACGAGCAGTACTTC.

The gene calls are TRBV30 and TRBJ1-4, with 11 bases matching TRBD1. The CDR3 has 16 residues. CDR1 and CDR2 (germline): GTSNPN, SVGIG (reference sequence). After removal of 6 bases from V and 11 bases from J, the junction contained 17 bases not matched to a gene. CDR3 protein: CACSRDRGDIVGKLFF. CDR3 bases: TGTGCCTGCAGCCGGGACAGGGGGGATATTGTGGGGAAACTGTTTTTT. The variable domain in full, with the rest retrieved from reference TRBV30 and TRBJ1-4, is SQTIHQWPATLVQPVGSPLSLECTVEGTSNPNLYWYRQAAGRGLQLLFYSVGIGQISSEVPQNLSASRPQDRQFILSSKKLLLSDSGFYLCACSRDRGDIVGKLFFGSGTQLSVL.

DNA for the CDR3: TGCGCCAGCAGCCAGGGACACCAGAATAATTCACCCCTCCACTTT. It yields the protein CASSQGHQNNSPLHF. The genes are TRBV23-1 and TRBJ1-6, with a tentative D call TRBD1 (6 bases). TRBV23-1 qualifies as an ORF whose function is uncertain. V was cut by 6 bases and J by 5 bases, with 14 bases left in between. The CDR3 is made up of 15 amino acids.

J is TRBJ2-7 and V is TRBV4-1; a possible D gene is TRBD1 (6 bases). The CDR3 spans 18 residues. Germline CDR1 reads MGHRA; CDR2 reads YSYEKL. V was pared by 4 bases and J by 4 bases, with 26 bases between. CDR3: CASSPSTNLRGQRYEQYF. The CDR3, as DNA: TGCGCCAGCAGCCCCTCCACAAACCTGAGAGGACAGAGGTACGAGCAGTACTTC.

The chain has TRBV27 and TRBJ2-5, with 11 bases matching TRBD1. The CDR3 covers 16 residues. Germline V CDR1 and CDR2: MNHEY, SMNVEV (reference sequence). Trimming at V came to 5 bases and at J to 4 bases, leaving 9 bases not matched to a gene. The CDR3 sequence is CASSINPGQGVETQYF. CDR3 DNA sequence: TGTGCCAGCAGTATCAATCCGGGACAGGGGGTAGAGACCCAGTACTTC.

The CDR3 here is CASSASRTGGNTEAFF. CDR3 bases: TGCGCCAGCAGTGCCTCCCGGACAGGGGGAAACACTGAAGCTTTCTTT. This chain uses TRBV10-2 with TRBJ1-1, with 10 bases matching TRBD1. Germline CDR1 WSHSY, CDR2 SAAADI. The length of the CDR3 is 16 residues. The trim removed 4 bases at V and 2 bases at J, leaving 7 bases unmatched.

This chain joins TRBV19 and TRBJ1-4, with a tentative D call TRBD1 (5 bases). The CDR3 is made up of 15 amino acids. The germline gives CDR1 LNHDA, CDR2 SQIVND (reference sequence). Trimming removed 3 bases at V and 6 bases at J, with 14 bases between. The CDR3 sequence is CASSIGGGFYEKLFF. The DNA for the CDR3 is TGTGCCAGTAGTATTGGGGGGGGGTTTTATGAAAAACTGTTTTTT.

This clone was seen once. This chain connects TRBV28 to TRBJ1-5; D not certain. Per the germline V gene, CDR1 is MDHEN and CDR2 is SYDVKM. The CDR3 loop spans 12 amino acids. Trimming took off 11 bases at V and 5 bases at J, with 13 bases between the two ends. Here the CDR3 reads CAGRSFDQPQHF. The CDR3 DNA reads as TGTGCCGGAAGGAGTTTCGATCAGCCCCAGCATTTT.

The rearrangement links TRBV4-1 to TRBJ2-7; possible D gene TRBD2, 6 bases. Trimming removed 1 base at V and 3 bases at J, with 13 bases between. The CDR3 is 15 residues long. Germline lookup yields CDR1 MGHRA and CDR2 YSYEKL. Written as DNA, the CDR3 is TGCGCCAGCAGCCAAGGTGCGGGGACCTTCTACGAGCAGTACTTC. Protein sequence: CASSQGAGTFYEQYF.

V gene TRBV11-2 combines with J gene TRBJ2-1; 8 bases align to TRBD1. Germline-derived CDR1 and CDR2 are SGHAT and FQNNGV. The CDR3 totals 18 residues. V trimming: 7 bases; J trimming: 7 bases; junction bases outside the gene matches: 21. CDR3 DNA: TGTGCCAGCATCCCCTCACTATCCACGGACAGGGTGTATAATGAGCAGTTCTTC. This translates into CASIPSLSTDRVYNEQFF.

The V and J genes are TRBV7-9 and TRBJ2-6; TRBD2 matches 10 bases. The CDR3 loop spans 17 amino acids. Germline CDR1 and CDR2: SEHNR and FQNEAQ (reference sequence). Unmatched junction bases numbered 6, after V lost 5 bases and J lost 2 bases. The CDR3 DNA follows: TGTGCCAGCAGCCATTCACTAGCGGGGCCTGGGGCCAACGTCCTGACTTTC. It yields the protein CASSHSLAGPGANVLTF.

This clone was observed a handful of times. CDR3 loop: CASSLDSGGNQPQHF. For the CDR3, the DNA is TGTGCCAGCAGCTTAGACTCAGGGGGCAATCAGCCCCAGCATTTT. The chain has TRBV7-8 and TRBJ1-5, with D maybe TRBD1 (6 bases). This CDR3 spans 15 amino acids. Germline V lookup: CDR1 SGHVS, CDR2 FQNEAQ. The V end was cut by 1 base, the J end by 2 bases, with 9 bases between.

CDR3 amino acids: CATGLAGLYEQYF. The CDR3 DNA reads as TGTGCCACCGGACTAGCGGGCCTCTACGAGCAGTACTTC. The chain carries TRBV11-2 and TRBJ2-7; 11 nucleotides agree with TRBD2. The germline V gene has CDR1 SGHAT and CDR2 FQNNGV. The CDR3 totals 13 residues. The V segment lost 10 bases and the J segment 3 bases; nucleotides outside the gene matches: 5.

This chain uses TRBV28 with TRBJ1-5; D call uncertain. The CDR3 length is 22 residues. Germline lookup yields CDR1 MDHEN and CDR2 SYDVKM. V was shortened by 1 base and J by 1 base, with 29 bases between the two germline ends. In DNA, the CDR3 is TGTGCCAGCAGTTTATCCAAGACAATGGCTGGGGAGGTTATGTGGAGCAATCAGCCCCAGCATTTT. This encodes CASSLSKTMAGEVMWSNQPQHF. The variable domain in full, with the rest retrieved from reference TRBV28 and TRBJ1-5, is DVKVTQSSRYLVKRTGEKVFLECVQDMDHENMFWYRQDPGLGLRLIYFSYDVKMKEKGDIPEGYSVSREKKERFSLILESASTNQTSMYLCASSLSKTMAGEVMWSNQPQHFGDGTRLSIL.

The chain links TRBV9 to TRBJ2-3; D not resolved. With 4 bases removed from V and 2 bases from J, the gap between germline ends came to 8 bases. This CDR3 has 13 residues. Germline V lookup: CDR1 SGDLS, CDR2 YYNGEE. The CDR3 DNA reads TGTGCCAGCAGCAGAGGCGACACAGATACGCAGTATTTT. It translates to CASSRGDTDTQYF.

The chain recombines TRBV19 with TRBJ2-3; 7 bases line up with TRBD2. Trimming at V came to 3 bases and at J to 3 bases, leaving 9 bases not matched to a gene. The CDR3 sequence is 16 residues long. Germline V gives CDR1 LNHDA, CDR2 SQIVND (reference sequence). The CDR3 DNA sequence: TGTGCCAGTAGTATGGAGCGGGGAATAGGGACAGATACGCAGTATTTT. It specifies CASSMERGIGTDTQYF.

V usage is TRBV3-1 (or the pseudogene TRBV3-2) and J usage is TRBJ1-3; D call uncertain. From germline, CDR1 is LGHDT and CDR2 YNNKEL (reference sequence). V lost 0 bases to trimming and J lost 2 bases, with 8 bases between them. This CDR3 region has 15 residues. The CDR3 DNA is TGTGCCAGCAGCCAAGAACGGGTTACTGGAAACACCATATATTTT. Its translation is CASSQERVTGNTIYF.

The chain is built from TRBV27 and TRBJ1-5; 8 positions agree with TRBD1. J gave up 6 bases and V 3 bases, and 7 bases lay outside the gene matches. The CDR3 covers 15 residues. CDR1 and CDR2 (germline): MNHEY, SMNVEV (reference sequence). CDR3 in DNA: TGTGCCAGCAGTTTTAGGACAGGGCCTGGTCAGCCCCAGCATTTT. Its protein is CASSFRTGPGQPQHF.

The chain couples TRBV24-1 to TRBJ2-7, with D possibly being TRBD2 (6 bases). CDR1 KGHDR and CDR2 SFDVKD come from the germline V gene. The CDR3 contains 12 residues. Trimming cost V 9 bases and J 7 bases, with 15 bases left between them. The CDR3 loop is CATASESLEQYF. DNA of the CDR3: TGTGCCACCGCTAGCGAGAGTTTAGAGCAGTACTTC.

The gene calls are TRBV4-3 and TRBJ2-3; 8 nucleotides agree with TRBD1. This CDR3 is 17 amino acids long. Germline CDR1 reads LGHNA; CDR2 reads YSLEER. After removal of 3 bases from V and 2 bases from J, the junction contained 10 bases not matched to a gene. The CDR3 bases are TGCGCCAGCAGCCACTCCTCGACAGGGGAAGACACAGATACGCAGTATTTT. It encodes CASSHSSTGEDTDTQYF.

This chain links TRBV5-1 with TRBJ1-4; TRBD1 matches 7 bases. V shed 4 bases, J shed 4 bases, and the junction held 4 bases outside the gene matches. CDR1 is SGHRS, CDR2 YFSETQ, per germline. The CDR3 is made up of 14 amino acids. The CDR3 is CASSIQGVNEKLFF. DNA for the CDR3: TGCGCCAGCAGCATCCAGGGGGTTAATGAAAAACTGTTTTTT. Drawing the rest from reference TRBV5-1 and TRBJ1-4, the complete variable domain is KAGVTQTPRYLIKTRGQQVTLSCSPISGHRSVSWYQQTPGQGLQFLFEYFSETQRNKGNFPGRFSGRQFSNSRSEMNVSTLELGDSALYLCASSIQGVNEKLFFGSGTQLSVL.